The 32 T cell receptor beta chains in this list originate from one sample, sequenced in a study of T cell responses to AZD1222 COVID-19 vaccine. The method was immunoSEQ multiplex PCR; TCRdb's version includes in-frame clones alone and lacks a portion of them. The sample lists 170,000 or so clones, 75% to 95% occurring once. Source: peripheral blood, taken on day 0 of AZD1222 vaccination. These receptors came from an adult in good health.

CDR3 sequence: CASSLDRLMNTEAFF. As DNA, the CDR3 is TGTGCCAGCAGTTTAGACAGGTTAATGAACACTGAAGCTTTCTTT. The chain combines TRBV27 with TRBJ1-1; possibly TRBD1 for D (6 bases). Germline V gives CDR1 MNHEY, CDR2 SMNVEV (reference sequence). CDR3 length: 15 amino acids. The V and J ends lost 2 bases and 0 bases respectively, with 10 bases between them.

This rearrangement joins TRBV28 to TRBJ1-2; unclear D gene. V shed 6 bases and J shed 0 bases, with 8 bases lying between them. The CDR3 is 13 residues long. Germline V gene data show CDR1 as MDHEN and CDR2 as SYDVKM. Here the CDR3 DNA reads TGTGCCAGCAGCCTGGGTCCTAACTATGGCTACACCTTC. This gives the protein CASSLGPNYGYTF.

A single count supports this clone. The rearrangement links TRBV4-1 to TRBJ2-5, with 8 bases lining up with TRBD1. Looked up from germline, CDR1 is MGHRA and CDR2 is YSYEKL. Trimming removed 5 bases from V and 4 bases from J; junction bases left unmatched: 6. This CDR3 comprises 14 residues. CDR3 sequence: CASSWQGAGETQYF. Here the CDR3 DNA reads TGCGCCAGCAGCTGGCAGGGGGCGGGAGAGACCCAGTACTTC.

This sequence joins TRBV2 and TRBJ2-5; TRBD2 aligns across 7 bases. The CDR3 is 14 amino acids. The ends lost 4 bases at V and 3 bases at J; junction bases unmatched: 5. The germline V gene has CDR1 SNHLY and CDR2 FYNNEI. The CDR3 spells CASSVGAGKETQYF. CDR3 coding DNA: TGTGCCAGCAGTGTAGGAGCGGGGAAAGAGACCCAGTACTTC.

The rearrangement joins TRBV14 to TRBJ2-1; the match to TRBD2 covers 11 bases. Germline loops: CDR1 SGHDN, CDR2 FVKESK. This CDR3 is 18 amino acids long. V was pared by 0 bases and J by 4 bases, with 8 bases of the junction left unmatched. The CDR3 DNA reads TGTGCCAGCAGCCAAGATAGGCTAGCGGGGGGCATTTACAATGAGCAGTTCTTC. Its translation is CASSQDRLAGGIYNEQFF.

V and J are TRBV4-1 and TRBJ1-2; D is unclear. Trimming took 1 base from V and 8 from J, leaving 14 bases between them. CDR1 MGHRA and CDR2 YSYEKL come from the germline V gene. The CDR3 loop spans 14 amino acids. The CDR3 DNA reads as TGCGCCAGCAGCCAAGTAGGCGGGCCGGGGGGCTACACCTTC. The encoded protein is CASSQVGGPGGYTF.

This clone came up once. The chain links TRBV27 to TRBJ2-3; the D is unclear. The V end lost 8 bases, the J end lost 0 bases, and 12 bases lay between the germline ends. CDR3 length equals 14 residues. Per germline, CDR1 MNHEY and CDR2 SMNVEV (reference sequence). In DNA, the CDR3 is TGTGCCAGCCAACTTATGGGCAGCACAGATACGCAGTATTTT. Translated, it gives CASQLMGSTDTQYF.

The chain uses TRBV14 and TRBJ2-7, with TRBD1 matching 12 bases. The CDR3 is 15 residues long. The trim removed 4 bases at V and 4 bases at J, leaving 5 bases unmatched. Per germline, CDR1 SGHDN and CDR2 FVKESK. CDR3 DNA sequence: TGTGCCAGCAGCCGGCCGGGACAGGGGGCATACGAGCAGTACTTC. Amino acids: CASSRPGQGAYEQYF.

This chain links TRBV6-5 with TRBJ1-5; perhaps TRBD1 as D (6 bases). CDR3 size: 13 residues. Between the trimmed V and J ends, which lost 2 bases and 7 bases, there was a span of 9 bases. CDR1 is MNHEY and CDR2 is SVGAGI in the germline V gene. The CDR3 DNA follows: TGTGCCAGCAGTTACCTTCAGGGGCAGCCCCAGCATTTT. Protein: CASSYLQGQPQHF.

The chain combines TRBV3-1 (or the pseudogene TRBV3-2) with TRBJ2-1, with D possibly being TRBD1 (5 bases). The CDR3 loop spans 13 amino acids. Germline assignment: CDR1 LGHDT and CDR2 YNNKEL (reference sequence). The CDR3 DNA follows: TGTGGTAGGGGTAGAAGGCAGGGCAATGAGCAGTTCTTC. This translates into CGRGRRQGNEQFF.

The rearrangement uses TRBV9 and TRBJ2-2; TRBD1 matches 8 bases. CDR3 size: 16 residues. V was clipped by 0 bases and J by 5 bases; unmatched bases: 6. Germline-derived CDR1 and CDR2 are SGDLS and YYNGEE. CDR3 nucleotides: TGTGCCAGCAGCGTAGGGACAGGGCCCTCGACCGGGGAGCTGTTTTTT. Protein sequence: CASSVGTGPSTGELFF.

The V call is TRBV11-1, the J call TRBJ1-1, with a possible D match to TRBD1 (6 bases). The CDR3 length is 14 residues. CDR1 and CDR2 from the germline V gene are SGHAT and FQDESV (reference sequence). V was clipped by 4 bases and J by 4 bases, with 13 bases between them. The chain's CDR3 is CASSSQGGVTEAFF. In DNA, the CDR3 is TGTGCCAGCAGCTCACAGGGCGGGGTCACTGAAGCTTTCTTT.

The V call is TRBV7-9, the J call TRBJ1-5; 7 bases align to TRBD1. The V gene's germline CDR1 is SEHNR and CDR2 FQNEAQ (reference sequence). The V gene end was trimmed by 4 bases and the J gene end by 3 bases; junction bases not matched to a gene: 12. The CDR3 is made up of 17 amino acids. CDR3 region: CASSSTSTGFDNQPQHF. The CDR3 DNA sequence: TGTGCCAGCAGCTCTACCTCGACAGGGTTTGACAATCAGCCCCAGCATTTT.

J is TRBJ2-5 and V is TRBV5-1, with 8 bases fitting TRBD1. Looked up from germline, CDR1 is SGHRS and CDR2 is YFSETQ. The CDR3 sequence is 15 residues long. Germline trimming cut 4 bases from V and 4 bases from J; bases unmatched to any gene: 9. The CDR3 DNA is TGCGCCAGCAGCAACCAAGACAGGGGTGTAGAGACCCAGTACTTC. Its protein product is CASSNQDRGVETQYF.

V usage is TRBV7-2 and J usage is TRBJ1-1; no firm D call. The CDR3 is made up of 14 amino acids. The V gene lost 2 bases and the J gene lost 0 bases, with 7 bases spanning the gap. Germline CDR1 is SGHTA and CDR2 is FQGNSA. The CDR3 reads CASSLQALNTEAFF. DNA of the CDR3: TGTGCCAGCAGCTTACAGGCGTTGAACACTGAAGCTTTCTTT.

V and J are TRBV18 and TRBJ1-6; 9 bases match TRBD1. Germline V gene lookup returns CDR1 KGHSH and CDR2 LQKENI. V lost 3 bases to trimming and J lost 7 bases; unmatched junction nucleotides: 4. CDR3 length: 15 residues. This CDR3 reads CASSPYDRGNSPLHF. The CDR3 bases are TGTGCCAGCTCACCTTACGACAGGGGGAATTCACCCCTCCACTTT.

The V gene is TRBV3-1 (or the pseudogene TRBV3-2), the J gene TRBJ1-2; D is perhaps TRBD1 (5 bases). Looked up from germline, CDR1 is LGHDT and CDR2 is YNNKEL (reference sequence). The CDR3 spans 13 residues. The V end was cut by 8 bases, the J end by 8 bases, with 18 bases between. The CDR3 coding sequence is TGTGCCAGCCAAGAGATCACAGGAAGCGGCTACACCTTC. As protein: CASQEITGSGYTF.

This CDR3 is CAISAHTPGNSGNTIYF. CDR3 in DNA: TGTGCCATCAGTGCGCATACCCCAGGGAACTCTGGAAACACCATATATTTT. The chain combines TRBV10-3 with TRBJ1-3, with D perhaps matching TRBD1 (5 bases). Germline V gene lookup returns CDR1 ENHRY and CDR2 SYGVKD. V lost 4 bases and J 0 bases, leaving 16 bases between the germline ends. This CDR3 spans 17 amino acids.

DNA for the CDR3: TGTGCCAGCAGTTACTCTAGGGGGGGCACAGATACGCAGTATTTT. It codes for CASSYSRGGTDTQYF. The chain couples TRBV6-5 to TRBJ2-3; possibly TRBD1 or TRBD2 for D (6 bases each). The CDR3 sequence is 15 residues long. V lost 0 bases, J lost 1 base, and 8 bases lay in between. Germline CDR1 and CDR2: MNHEY and SVGAGI.

The chain has TRBV28 and TRBJ1-2; 7 nucleotides match TRBD1. V lost 7 bases and J lost 8; bases outside the gene matches: 7. Germline V gene sequence: CDR1 MDHEN, CDR2 SYDVKM. The CDR3 sequence is 12 residues long. In nucleotides, the CDR3 is TGTGCCAGCACTAGACAGGGTTTGGGCTACACCTTC. Protein product: CASTRQGLGYTF.

The gene calls are TRBV28 and TRBJ2-7; D perhaps matches TRBD1 (7 bases). Trimming pared 7 bases from V and 4 bases from J, leaving 23 bases between. The germline V gene encodes CDR1 MDHEN and CDR2 SYDVKM. The CDR3 contains 16 residues. The CDR3 reads CASNPSVEGAGYEQYF. DNA for the CDR3: TGTGCCAGCAATCCCTCGGTTGAGGGGGCGGGATACGAGCAGTACTTC.

This chain links TRBV3-1 (or the pseudogene TRBV3-2) with TRBJ2-7, with D perhaps TRBD2 (6 bases). V was trimmed by 10 bases and J by 2 bases, leaving 24 bases between them. The CDR3 is 16 residues long. The germline V gene encodes CDR1 LGHDT and CDR2 YNNKEL (reference sequence). The CDR3 reads CANKGTSLNITYEQYF. DNA for the CDR3: TGTGCCAACAAAGGGACTTCATTAAATATCACCTACGAGCAGTACTTC.

This clone has only one observation. This sequence joins TRBV6-5 and TRBJ1-5, with D maybe TRBD1 (6 bases). This CDR3 has 15 residues. V lost 5 bases and J 4 bases, leaving 15 bases between the germline ends. CDR1 is MNHEY and CDR2 is SVGAGI in the germline V gene. The CDR3 DNA sequence: TGTGCCAGCAGTAAACTAGGGGGGGGGAATCAGCCCCAGCATTTT. Amino acids: CASSKLGGGNQPQHF.

V gene TRBV25-1 combines with J gene TRBJ1-1, with D perhaps matching TRBD1 (5 bases). CDR3 length: 16 residues. CDR1 is MGHDK and CDR2 is SYGVNS in the germline V gene. The V end was cut by 3 bases, the J end by 2 bases, with 16 bases between. The CDR3 DNA is TGTGCCAGCAGTGAGAACGGGGGATGGGTAAACACTGAAGCTTTCTTT. As protein: CASSENGGWVNTEAFF.

The chain is built from TRBV12-2 and TRBJ1-2; the D call in the table, TRBD1, was not verified against the DNA. TRBV12-2 is a recognized pseudogene. The CDR3 runs to 15 residues. In DNA form, the CDR3 reads TGTGCAAGTCGCTTAGGACGACAGGTACGGAATGGCTACACCTTC. Amino acid sequence: CASRLGRQVRNGYTF.

This clone was seen once. The rearrangement uses TRBV7-9 and TRBJ2-7; TRBD2 is a possible D gene (6 bases). This CDR3 spans 16 amino acids. Trimming left V 4 bases short and J 2 bases short, with 18 bases between. Germline CDR1 is SEHNR and CDR2 is FQNEAQ (reference sequence). CDR3 sequence (DNA): TGTGCCAGCAGCTCGCTCGAGGGACTGGAAGCCTACGAGCAGTACTTC. Translation gives CASSSLEGLEAYEQYF. The full variable domain, with the rest looked up from reference TRBV7-9 and TRBJ2-7, is DTGVSQNPRHKITKRGQNVTFRCDPISEHNRLYWYRQTLGQGPEFLTYFQNEAQLEKSRLLSDRFSAERPKGSFSTLEIQRTEQGDSAMYLCASSSLEGLEAYEQYFGPGTRLTVT.

The V and J genes are TRBV5-5 and TRBJ2-7; TRBD2 is a possible D gene (6 bases). This CDR3 contains 15 residues. V lost 1 base and J lost 7, with 18 bases in between. Germline V gene data show CDR1 as SGHKS and CDR2 as YYEKEE (reference sequence). CDR3 residues: CASSLISEGRGEQYF. DNA of the CDR3: TGTGCCAGCAGCTTGATTTCAGAGGGGCGGGGAGAGCAGTACTTC.

This clone was seen only once. The V and J genes are TRBV13 and TRBJ1-1, with D possibly matching TRBD1 (6 bases). Trimming took 8 bases from V and 5 from J, leaving 9 bases between them. Germline assignment: CDR1 PRHDT and CDR2 FYEKMQ (reference sequence). The CDR3 loop spans 11 amino acids. Here the CDR3 reads CASRGPTEAFF. The DNA of the CDR3 is TGTGCCAGCCGGGGGCCGACTGAAGCTTTCTTT.

This clone occurred once. The chain employs TRBV2 and TRBJ2-4, with D unresolved. The V gene's germline CDR1 is SNHLY and CDR2 FYNNEI. V lost 3 bases to trimming and J lost 1 base, with 4 bases between them. CDR3 length equals 13 residues. The DNA of the CDR3 is TGTGCCAGCAGTGATGGGGCCAAAAACATTCAGTACTTC. The encoded protein is CASSDGAKNIQYF.

The rearrangement links TRBV11-1 to TRBJ2-7; 8 bases fit TRBD1. This CDR3 is 15 amino acids long. Germline V lookup: CDR1 SGHAT, CDR2 FQDESV (reference sequence). With V trimmed by 3 bases and J by 3 bases, 7 bases remained unmatched. Here the CDR3 DNA reads TGTGCCAGCAGCTTTAGTGGACAGGGTGGCTACGAGCAGTACTTC. Its translation is CASSFSGQGGYEQYF.

The chain carries TRBV4-1 and TRBJ1-3; 9 bases match TRBD1. CDR1 and CDR2 from the germline V gene are MGHRA and YSYEKL. With V trimmed by 4 bases and J by 1 base, 5 bases remained unmatched. The CDR3 is 16 amino acids. The CDR3 region is CASSLTGTGSGNTIYF. CDR3 nucleotide sequence: TGCGCCAGCAGCCTTACCGGGACAGGGTCTGGAAACACCATATATTTT.

CDR3 nucleotides: TGTGCCAGCAGTGAATGGGACAGGGCGCCCTACGAGCAGTACTTC. Translation: CASSEWDRAPYEQYF. The V gene is TRBV6-1, the J gene TRBJ2-7; 9 nucleotides line up with TRBD1. Germline V gene sequence: CDR1 MNHNS, CDR2 SASEGT. The length of the CDR3 is 15 residues. Trimming at V came to 2 bases and at J to 2 bases, leaving 4 bases not matched to a gene.